The present TCR beta chain was sequenced within a study of cytomegalovirus exposure and HLA in healthy donors. Study-level results: Most observed TCR sequences were rare, whereas some public TCRs were detected in many donors. Evidence from a later analysis indicated that most CMV-associated TCR beta chains looked HLA-restricted.

A remark on this clone: Its antigen is not identified.

The V segment lost 6 bases and the J segment 2 bases; nucleotides outside the gene matches: 7. The CDR3 has 15 amino acids. CDR1 is KGHSH and CDR2 is LQKENI in the germline V gene. The study ran its PCR with 60 Vbeta and 13 Jbeta primers. Clones were read by immunoSEQ multiplex PCR, and TCRdb kept only the in-frame ones, dropping some. Altogether 210,000 or so clones are present, 83% being singletons, with the ten largest covering 1.4%. The chain has TRBV18 and TRBJ2-1, with TRBD1 matching 7 bases. Source material: PBMCs. This clonotype was sampled from a girl aged 5-17 years in good health and CMV-seronegative. The CDR3 sequence is CASSRGTDTYNEQFF. The CDR3, as DNA: TGTGCCAGCTCGCGTGGGACAGACACCTACAATGAGCAGTTCTTC.